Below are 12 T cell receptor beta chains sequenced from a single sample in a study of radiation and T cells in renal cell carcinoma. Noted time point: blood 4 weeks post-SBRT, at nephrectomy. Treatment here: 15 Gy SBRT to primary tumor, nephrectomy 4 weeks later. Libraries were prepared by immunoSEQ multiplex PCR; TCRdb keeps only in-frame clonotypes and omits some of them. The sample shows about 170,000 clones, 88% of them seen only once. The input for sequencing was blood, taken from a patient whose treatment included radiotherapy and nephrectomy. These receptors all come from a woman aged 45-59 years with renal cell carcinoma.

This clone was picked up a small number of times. The CDR3 DNA sequence: TGTGCCAGCAGCAGGCCTTTCGAGCAGTACTTC. Amino acids: CASSRPFEQYF. This rearrangement joins TRBV21-1 to TRBJ2-7; the table's D gene call, TRBD1, was not cross checked with the DNA. TRBV21-1 is classified as a pseudogene. The CDR3 runs to 11 residues.

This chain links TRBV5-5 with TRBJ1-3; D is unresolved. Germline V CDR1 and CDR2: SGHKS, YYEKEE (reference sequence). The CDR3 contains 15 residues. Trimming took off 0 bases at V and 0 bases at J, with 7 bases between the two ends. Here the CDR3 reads CASSLDQVSGNTIYF. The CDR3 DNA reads TGTGCCAGCAGCTTGGATCAAGTCTCTGGAAACACCATATATTTT. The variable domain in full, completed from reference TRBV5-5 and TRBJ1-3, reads DAGVTQSPTHLIKTRGQQVTLRCSPISGHKSVSWYQQVLGQGPQFIFQYYEKEERGRGNFPDRFSARQFPNYSSELNVNALLLGDSALYLCASSLDQVSGNTIYFGEGSWLTVV.

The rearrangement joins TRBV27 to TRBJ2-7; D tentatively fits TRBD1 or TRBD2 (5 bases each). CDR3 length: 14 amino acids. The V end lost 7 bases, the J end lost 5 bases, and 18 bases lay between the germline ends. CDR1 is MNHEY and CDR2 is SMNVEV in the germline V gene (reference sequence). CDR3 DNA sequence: TGTGCCAGCAACGGGACGTACTACGAGGACGAGCAGTACTTC. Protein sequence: CASNGTYYEDEQYF.

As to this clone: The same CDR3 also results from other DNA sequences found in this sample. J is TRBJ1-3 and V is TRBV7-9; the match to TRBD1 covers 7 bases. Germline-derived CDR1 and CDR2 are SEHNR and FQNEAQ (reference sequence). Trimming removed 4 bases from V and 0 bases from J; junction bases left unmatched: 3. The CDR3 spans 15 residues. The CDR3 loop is CASSYDRDSGNTIYF. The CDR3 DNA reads TGTGCCAGCAGCTACGACAGGGACTCTGGAAACACCATATATTTT.

This CDR3 is CASSESKGRDNQPQHF. CDR3 nucleotide sequence: TGCGCCAGCAGTGAGTCGAAGGGGAGAGACAATCAGCCCCAGCATTTT. The V and J genes are TRBV10-1 and TRBJ1-5; the D gene is possibly TRBD1 (5 bases). V was clipped by 0 bases and J by 3 bases, with 12 bases between them. CDR3 length: 16 residues. CDR1 and CDR2 (germline): WNHNN, SYGVQD (reference sequence).

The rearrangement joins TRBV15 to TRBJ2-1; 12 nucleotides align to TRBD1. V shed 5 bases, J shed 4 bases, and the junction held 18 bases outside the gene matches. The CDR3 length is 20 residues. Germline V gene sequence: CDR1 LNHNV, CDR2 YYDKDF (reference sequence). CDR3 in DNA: TGTGCCACCAGCGCAACCGGGACAGGGGGCTCATACAACCAATACAATGAGCAGTTCTTC. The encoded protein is CATSATGTGGSYNQYNEQFF.

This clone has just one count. This chain's CDR3 is CASSTRTVGTDTQYF. CDR3 nucleotide sequence: TGTGCCAGCAGTACACGGACGGTTGGCACAGATACGCAGTATTTT. This rearrangement joins TRBV6-6 to TRBJ2-3; no clear D gene. CDR3 length equals 15 residues. Germline CDR1 is MNHNY and CDR2 is SVGAGI (reference sequence). V lost 5 bases and J lost 1, with 13 bases in between.

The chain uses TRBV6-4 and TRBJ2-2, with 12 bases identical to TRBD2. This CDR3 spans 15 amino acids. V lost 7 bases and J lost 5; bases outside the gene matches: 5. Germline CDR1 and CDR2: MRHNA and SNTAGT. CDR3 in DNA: TGTGCCAGCAAGAGACTAGCGGGGGATACCGGGGAGCTGTTTTTT. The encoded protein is CASKRLAGDTGELFF.

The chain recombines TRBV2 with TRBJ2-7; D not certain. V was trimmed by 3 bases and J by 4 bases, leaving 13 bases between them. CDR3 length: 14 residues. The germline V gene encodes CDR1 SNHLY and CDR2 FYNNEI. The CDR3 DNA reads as TGTGCCAGCAGTGACGCGACGGCTTTATACGAGCAGTACTTC. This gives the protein CASSDATALYEQYF.

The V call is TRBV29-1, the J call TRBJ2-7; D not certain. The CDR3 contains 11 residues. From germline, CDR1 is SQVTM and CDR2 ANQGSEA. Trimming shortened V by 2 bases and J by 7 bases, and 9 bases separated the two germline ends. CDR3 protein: CSVELGWEQYF. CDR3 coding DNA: TGCAGCGTTGAACTGGGTTGGGAGCAGTACTTC.

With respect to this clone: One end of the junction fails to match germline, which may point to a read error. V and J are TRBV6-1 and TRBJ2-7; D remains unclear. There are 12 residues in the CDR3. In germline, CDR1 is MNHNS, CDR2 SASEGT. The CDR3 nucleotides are TGTGCCAGCAATAGGGTCTCCGACGAGCAGTACTTC. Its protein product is CASNRVSDEQYF.

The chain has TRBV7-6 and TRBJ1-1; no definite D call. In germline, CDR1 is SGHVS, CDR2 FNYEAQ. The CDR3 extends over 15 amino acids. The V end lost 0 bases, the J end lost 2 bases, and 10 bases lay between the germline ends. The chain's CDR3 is CASSLAPEGNTEAFF. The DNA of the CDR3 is TGTGCCAGCAGCTTAGCGCCAGAGGGAAACACTGAAGCTTTCTTT.